Presented here are 24 T cell receptor beta chains from one specimen sequenced in a study of T cells expressing NK-cell markers. TCRdb reprocessed the 5' RACE reads; each CDR3 protein has one entry and no DNA is given. This sample contains 500,000 or so distinct CDR3 sequences. The sequenced material came from blood T cells: a sorted CD56 or NKG2C T cell subset, CD4+ or CD8+ T cells, or bulk PBMC T cells (not recorded which). These receptors all stem from a man aged 18-30 years in good health.

The genes are TRBV7-9 and TRBJ2-2. CDR3 length: 14 amino acids. Germline V lookup: CDR1 SEHNR, CDR2 FQNEAQ (reference sequence). The CDR3 reads CASSLSSEAGELFF.

The chain joins TRBV11-2 to TRBJ2-3; TCRdb designates TRBD1, a call that cannot be tested without DNA. Germline CDR1 SGHAT, CDR2 FQNNGV. This CDR3 spans 12 amino acids. CDR3 residues: CASSFPWNTQYF.

This rearrangement joins TRBV29-1 to TRBJ1-5. Per germline, CDR1 SQVTM and CDR2 ANQGSEA. CDR3 length: 13 residues. The CDR3 loop is CSVELGGNQPQHF. The full variable domain, its missing parts supplied by reference TRBV29-1 and TRBJ1-5, is SAVISQKPSRDICQRGTSLTIQCQVDSQVTMMFWYRQQPGQSLTLIATANQGSEATYESGFVIDKFPISRPNLTFSTLTVSNMSPEDSSIYLCSVELGGNQPQHFGDGTRLSIL.

This rearrangement joins TRBV6-2 or TRBV6-3 to TRBJ2-7; TCRdb's D call, TRBD2, is unchecked because there is no DNA. This CDR3 is built from 16 residues. CDR1 is MNHEY and CDR2 is SVGEGT in the germline V gene. The CDR3 spells CASSLYGTSIQNEQYF.

The V call is TRBV12-3 or TRBV12-4, the J call TRBJ2-1; checking the TCRdb D call of TRBD2 is not possible without DNA. The CDR3 is 16 residues long. CDR3 sequence: CASRREGVGTGNEQFF.

V and J are TRBV5-6 and TRBJ2-7; TCRdb gives TRBD1 as the D gene, but with no DNA this cannot be confirmed. Germline-derived CDR1 and CDR2 are SGHDT and YYEEEE. CDR3 length equals 15 residues. This CDR3 reads CASSLLGQGGYEQYF. Based on the CDR3 plus reference TRBV5-6 and TRBJ2-7, the full variable domain is DAGVTQSPTHLIKTRGQQVTLRCSPKSGHDTVSWYQQALGQGPQFIFQYYEEEERQRGNFPDRFSGHQFPNYSSELNVNALLLGDSALYLCASSLLGQGGYEQYFGPGTRLTVT.

This rearrangement joins TRBV4-2 to TRBJ2-7; the TRBD1 assignment by TCRdb is unverifiable without DNA. The CDR3 runs 15 residues. CDR1 is LGHNA, CDR2 YNFKEQ, per germline. The CDR3 region is CASSQAGTGGYEQYF.

The chain uses TRBV29-1 and TRBJ1-5; TCRdb designates TRBD1, a call that cannot be tested without DNA. The length of the CDR3 is 13 residues. CDR1 and CDR2 (germline): SQVTM, ANQGSEA. The CDR3 sequence is CSVSTGSNQPQHF.

This sequence joins TRBV29-1 and TRBJ2-1; without DNA, the TCRdb call of TRBD2 cannot be checked. The CDR3 sequence is 14 residues long. The V gene's germline CDR1 is SQVTM and CDR2 ANQGSEA. The CDR3 sequence is CSVGGGRAPNEQFF.

The rearrangement uses TRBV20-1 and TRBJ2-3; TCRdb proposes TRBD1, but this gene call is untestable without DNA. Germline loops: CDR1 DFQATT, CDR2 SNEGSKA (reference sequence). The CDR3 length is 15 residues. This chain's CDR3 is CSASPAQGETDTQYF.

The genes are TRBV28 and TRBJ2-7; the D call of TRBD1 rests on TCRdb alone, since no DNA is present to check it. CDR3 size: 13 residues. Germline loops: CDR1 MDHEN, CDR2 SYDVKM. The CDR3: CASSTPQIQGQYF.

The V and J genes are TRBV7-2 and TRBJ2-7; without DNA, the TCRdb call of TRBD1 cannot be checked. The CDR3 length is 16 residues. Germline V gives CDR1 SGHTA, CDR2 FQGNSA. CDR3 in amino acids: CASSFTGTLNLYEQYF. The full variable domain, with the rest looked up from reference TRBV7-2 and TRBJ2-7, is GAGVSQSPSNKVTEKGKDVELRCDPISGHTALYWYRQSLGQGLEFLIYFQGNSAPDKSGLPSDRFSAERTGGSVSTLTIQRTQQEDSAVYLCASSFTGTLNLYEQYFGPGTRLTVT.

This chain uses TRBV12-3 or TRBV12-4 with TRBJ1-4; TCRdb's D call of TRBD1 is untestable without DNA. CDR3 length equals 13 residues. The CDR3 reads CASKAGITKKLFF.

This chain uses TRBV4-2 with TRBJ1-6; with no DNA, the TCRdb D assignment of TRBD1 cannot be verified. CDR1 is LGHNA, CDR2 YNFKEQ, per germline. CDR3 size: 16 residues. CDR3 in amino acids: CASSQIGPGPPSPLHF.

V gene TRBV6-2 or TRBV6-3 combines with J gene TRBJ2-7. The CDR3 contains 15 residues. Per the germline V gene, CDR1 is MNHEY and CDR2 is SVGEGT. This CDR3 is CASSYSSDSSYEQYF.

The chain's CDR3 is CASSRLAGGPTDTQYF. The V gene is TRBV5-4, the J gene TRBJ2-3; the D call of TRBD2 rests on TCRdb alone, since no DNA is present to check it. Germline V gene sequence: CDR1 SGHNT, CDR2 YYREEE (reference sequence). The CDR3 covers 16 residues.

V is TRBV27 and J is TRBJ1-5. Germline values: CDR1 MNHEY, CDR2 SMNVEV (reference sequence). This CDR3 comprises 13 residues. The CDR3: CASSPLGDQPQHF.

V gene TRBV28 combines with J gene TRBJ2-1; TCRdb picks TRBD2, but there is no DNA to check that call. The V gene's germline CDR1 is MDHEN and CDR2 SYDVKM. The CDR3 consists of 17 residues. This chain's CDR3 is CASSLLLADNSYNEQFF.

The chain joins TRBV11-1 to TRBJ2-1; the D call of TRBD1 rests on TCRdb alone, since no DNA is present to check it. The CDR3 is 15 residues long. Germline V gives CDR1 SGHAT, CDR2 FQDESV (reference sequence). The CDR3 reads CASSFYKGQGDEQFF.

The J gene is TRBJ2-7, the V gene TRBV4-3; the TRBD2 assignment by TCRdb is unverifiable without DNA. CDR1 and CDR2 (germline): LGHNA, YSLEER. CDR3 length: 16 amino acids. This CDR3 reads CASSQDGGTRAYEQYF.

The J gene is TRBJ2-1, the V gene TRBV27; there is no DNA to check the TCRdb D call of TRBD2. The CDR3 contains 15 residues. Germline lookup yields CDR1 MNHEY and CDR2 SMNVEV (reference sequence). The CDR3 region is CASSTGTSEYNEQFF.

The chain recombines TRBV20-1 with TRBJ2-4. CDR1 and CDR2 (germline): DFQATT, SNEGSKA (reference sequence). The CDR3 length is 18 residues. This CDR3 reads CSASILAGSGGVKNIQYF.

The chain joins TRBV24-1 to TRBJ2-1; TCRdb's D call of TRBD2 is untestable without DNA. The CDR3 length is 16 residues. The germline gives CDR1 KGHDR, CDR2 SFDVKD. CDR3 amino acids: CATSASSSSPYNEQFF.

The genes are TRBV5-1 and TRBJ2-7. From germline, CDR1 is SGHRS and CDR2 YFSETQ. The CDR3 has 11 amino acids. CDR3 residues: CASSEYYEQYF.